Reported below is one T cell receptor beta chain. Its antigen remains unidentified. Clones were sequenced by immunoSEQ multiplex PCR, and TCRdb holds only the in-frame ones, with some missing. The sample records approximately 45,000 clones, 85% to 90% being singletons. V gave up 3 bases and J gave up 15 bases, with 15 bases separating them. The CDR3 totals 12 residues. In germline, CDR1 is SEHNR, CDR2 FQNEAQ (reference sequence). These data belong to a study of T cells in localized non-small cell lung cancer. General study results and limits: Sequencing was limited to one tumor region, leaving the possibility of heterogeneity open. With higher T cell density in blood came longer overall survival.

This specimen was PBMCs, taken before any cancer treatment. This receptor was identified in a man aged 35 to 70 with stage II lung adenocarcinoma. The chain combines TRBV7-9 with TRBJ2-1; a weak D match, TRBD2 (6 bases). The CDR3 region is CASSLRDGRPFF. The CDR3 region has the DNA TGTGCCAGCAGCTTGAGGGACGGGAGACCGTTCTTC.